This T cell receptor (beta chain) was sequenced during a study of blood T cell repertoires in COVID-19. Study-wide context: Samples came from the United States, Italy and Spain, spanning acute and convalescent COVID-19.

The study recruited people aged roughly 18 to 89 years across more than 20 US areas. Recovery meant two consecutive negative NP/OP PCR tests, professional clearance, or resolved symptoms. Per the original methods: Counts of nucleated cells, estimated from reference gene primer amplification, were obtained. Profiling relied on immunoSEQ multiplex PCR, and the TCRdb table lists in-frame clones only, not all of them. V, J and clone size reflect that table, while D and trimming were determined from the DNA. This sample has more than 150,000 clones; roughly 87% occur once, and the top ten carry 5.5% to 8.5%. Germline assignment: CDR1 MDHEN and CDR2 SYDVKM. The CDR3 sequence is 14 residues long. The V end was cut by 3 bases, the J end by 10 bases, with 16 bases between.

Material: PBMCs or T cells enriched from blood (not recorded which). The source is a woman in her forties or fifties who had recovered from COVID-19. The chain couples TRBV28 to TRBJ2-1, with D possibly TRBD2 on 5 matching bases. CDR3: CASSFVTGWVEQFF. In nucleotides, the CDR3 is TGTGCCAGCAGTTTCGTAACGGGGTGGGTAGAGCAGTTCTTC.